This TCR beta chain was documented in a study of T-cell reconstitution after alpha-beta-depleted transplantation in children. Overall study findings and caveats: T-cell counts and diversity at one year following transplant were attributed mainly to newly produced T cells. High day-60 TCRbeta diversity in some patients came from surviving recipient T cells and thymic progenitors.

The V gene's germline CDR1 is ENHRY and CDR2 SYGVKD. The V end lost 7 bases, the J end lost 8 bases, and 23 bases lay between the germline ends. This CDR3 has 15 residues. In its sample, this clonotype was seen many times. Antigen: not known. Preparing the TCRbeta library involved the use of unique molecular identifiers. A single record per CDR3 protein comes from TCRdb applying MiXCR to the PCR reads. The repertoire holds hundreds of thousands of distinct CDR3 sequences, with over 20% as singletons. The chain couples TRBV10-3 to TRBJ1-2; D is possibly TRBD1 (5 bases). Source: PBMCs, taken before TCRalphabeta/CD19-depleted stem cell transplant. The receptor's source is a girl aged 2-10 years with Fanconi anemia, due to receive a stem cell transplant. CDR3 nucleotide sequence: TGTGCCATCACAGGGTGGGCCGGAGGTACGGAAGGCTACACCTTC. Its translation is CAITGWAGGTEGYTF.